One and the same sample provided the 25 T cell receptor beta chains below, sequenced in a study of OX40 agonist ivuxolimab in advanced cancers. Profiling relied on immunoSEQ multiplex PCR, and the TCRdb table lists in-frame clones only, not all of them. The sample carries about 110,000 clones, under 95% recorded once. Sequenced here: CD4+ or CD8+ T cells sorted from blood, sampled in a trial of the OX40 agonist ivuxolimab. Source of these receptors: an adult with an advanced solid tumor such as melanoma, head and neck, liver or kidney cancer.

This sequence joins TRBV6-1 and TRBJ1-2, with a weak D call TRBD1 (5 bases). The CDR3 is made up of 11 amino acids. Germline lookup yields CDR1 MNHNS and CDR2 SASEGT. The CDR3 bases are TGTGCTACGACAGCTAACTATGGCTACACCTTC. Its translation: CATTANYGYTF.

The chain recombines TRBV5-1 with TRBJ2-1; 11 bases match TRBD2. The CDR3 length is 16 residues. The junction had 5 bases not matched to a gene; V was cut back by 4 bases and J by 2 bases. CDR1 is SGHRS and CDR2 is YFSETQ in the germline V gene. The CDR3, as DNA: TGCGCCAGCAGCCAAGTGACTAGCGGGGCCTACAATGAGCAGTTCTTC. Its translation: CASSQVTSGAYNEQFF.

This chain joins TRBV6-5 and TRBJ2-1; no clear D. The germline CDR1 and CDR2 sequences are MNHEY and SVGAGI. This CDR3 contains 13 residues. V was pared by 5 bases and J by 7 bases, with 12 bases between. This CDR3 is CASSRPGSNEQFF. The CDR3 nucleotides are TGTGCCAGCAGTAGACCCGGGTCGAATGAGCAGTTCTTC.

The rearrangement links TRBV7-3 to TRBJ2-5; possibly TRBD2 for D (5 bases). The CDR3 has 15 residues. The germline V and J ends were trimmed by 5 bases and 5 bases, with 18 bases remaining between them. Germline V lookup: CDR1 SGHTA, CDR2 FQGTGA. For the CDR3, the DNA is TGTGCCAGCAGCCCAACTAGTAGCACGGGGGAGACCCAGTACTTC. It encodes CASSPTSSTGETQYF.

The V gene is TRBV6-5, the J gene TRBJ2-1; 9 nucleotides line up with TRBD1. The CDR3 consists of 15 residues. J lost 0 bases, V lost 6 bases, and 3 bases had no gene match. Looked up from germline, CDR1 is MNHEY and CDR2 is SVGAGI. CDR3 region: CASSRDRDSYNEQFF. DNA of the CDR3: TGTGCCAGCAGCAGGGACAGGGACTCCTACAATGAGCAGTTCTTC.

The CDR3 protein is CASSGGSGGGETQYF. CDR3 nucleotides: TGCGCCAGCAGCGGGGGCTCAGGTGGTGGAGAGACCCAGTACTTC. The J gene is TRBJ2-5, the V gene TRBV5-1, with a possible D match to TRBD1 (6 bases). The CDR3 covers 15 residues. Germline V gives CDR1 SGHRS, CDR2 YFSETQ. V was trimmed by 4 bases and J by 4 bases, leaving 17 bases between them.

This chain links TRBV6-5 with TRBJ1-1; TRBD1 might be the D (5 bases). Trimming left V 1 base short and J 4 bases short, with 10 bases between. CDR3 length: 14 residues. Germline lookup yields CDR1 MNHEY and CDR2 SVGAGI. The CDR3 loop is CASSYFGGGTEAFF. CDR3 DNA sequence: TGTGCCAGCAGTTACTTTGGGGGAGGCACTGAAGCTTTCTTT.

In the case of this clone: The limits of the CDR3 on the DNA are not certain, so only TCRdb's listed CDR3 is given. This rearrangement joins TRBV6-1 to TRBJ2-3; no DNA check was done on the table's D call, TRBD1. Per the germline V gene, CDR1 is MNHNS and CDR2 is SASEGT. Counting both end residues, the CDR3 totals 12 amino acids. This CDR3 reads CASSFGQGAKYF.

The chain couples TRBV2 to TRBJ1-1; D gene unclear. Germline V gives CDR1 SNHLY, CDR2 FYNNEI. V shed 5 bases and J shed 3 bases, with 10 bases lying between them. The CDR3 covers 13 residues. CDR3: CASSFRRDTEAFF. DNA of the CDR3: TGTGCCAGCAGTTTTAGGAGAGACACTGAAGCTTTCTTT.

The chain carries TRBV7-9 and TRBJ2-3, with D perhaps TRBD2 (5 bases). The CDR3 covers 17 residues. Trimming cost V 0 bases and J 4 bases, with 17 bases left between them. Germline CDR1 SEHNR, CDR2 FQNEAQ (reference sequence). CDR3 nucleotide sequence: TGTGCCAGCAGCTTAGCGCGCGGATTGGGGAGTGCAGATACGCAGTATTTT. Encoded protein: CASSLARGLGSADTQYF.

The chain joins TRBV11-3 to TRBJ1-1; tentative D call: TRBD1 (5 bases). In germline, CDR1 is SGHNT, CDR2 YENEEA. The CDR3 has 13 amino acids. V shed 2 bases and J shed 6 bases, with 10 bases lying between them. The CDR3 here is CASSLNGGSEAFF. CDR3 coding DNA: TGTGCCAGCAGCTTAAACGGGGGATCTGAAGCTTTCTTT.

This clone has a single count. This chain joins TRBV11-3 and TRBJ1-3; D is possibly TRBD1 (6 bases). V was pared by 5 bases and J by 7 bases, with 15 bases between. The CDR3 is 14 amino acids. CDR1 is SGHNT and CDR2 is YENEEA in the germline V gene. This CDR3 reads CASSASAGGNTIYF. The CDR3 region has the DNA TGTGCCAGCAGCGCCAGTGCTGGGGGCAACACCATATATTTT.

In this sample, this clone turned up a few times. V and J are TRBV19 and TRBJ1-5; maybe TRBD1 (6 bases). Germline V lookup: CDR1 LNHDA, CDR2 SQIVND (reference sequence). This CDR3 is built from 13 residues. Trimming took 4 bases from V and 3 from J, leaving 7 bases between them. CDR3 nucleotide sequence: TGTGCCAGTAGTAGACAGGTCAATCAGCCCCAGCATTTT. This sequence encodes CASSRQVNQPQHF.

The chain employs TRBV12-2 and TRBJ2-1; TRBD2, the table's D call, lacks a check against the DNA. TRBV12-2 is a pseudogene locus. The CDR3 is 13 residues long. The CDR3 bases are TGTGCAAGTCGCTTCCCCCGAGGCAGTGAGCAGTTCTTC. Protein product: CASRFPRGSEQFF.

The chain uses TRBV6-1 and TRBJ2-1, with a weak D call TRBD2 (6 bases). There are 16 residues in the CDR3. V was clipped by 2 bases and J by 1 base, with 12 bases between them. Germline lookup yields CDR1 MNHNS and CDR2 SASEGT. CDR3 loop: CASSERELWSYNEQFF. In DNA, the CDR3 is TGTGCCAGCAGTGAACGGGAGCTTTGGTCCTACAATGAGCAGTTCTTC.

The V call is TRBV19, the J call TRBJ1-2; D not certain. V was clipped by 4 bases and J by 2 bases, with 5 bases between them. The germline CDR1 and CDR2 sequences are LNHDA and SQIVND (reference sequence). The CDR3 runs to 12 residues. The DNA of the CDR3 is TGTGCCAGTAGTAATGTAAACTATGGCTACACCTTC. Translated, it gives CASSNVNYGYTF.

The chain employs TRBV6-5 and TRBJ2-5, with a tentative D call TRBD2 (7 bases). CDR3 length: 15 amino acids. Germline CDR1 reads MNHEY; CDR2 reads SVGAGI. Trimming pared 8 bases from V and 2 bases from J, leaving 18 bases between. The CDR3 loop is CASSSGGGGQETQYF. Written as DNA, the CDR3 is TGTGCCAGCTCTAGTGGAGGGGGGGGACAAGAGACCCAGTACTTC.

The rearrangement links TRBV19 to TRBJ1-5; 7 bases align to TRBD1. Looked up from germline, CDR1 is LNHDA and CDR2 is SQIVND (reference sequence). The V and J ends lost 3 bases and 3 bases, in that order; junction bases with no gene match: 2. The CDR3 contains 14 residues. Here the CDR3 reads CASSMTGSNQPQHF. CDR3 in DNA: TGTGCCAGTAGTATGACAGGGTCCAATCAGCCCCAGCATTTT.

Only one count was recorded for this clone. The gene calls are TRBV10-3 and TRBJ2-3; 7 bases match TRBD2. V lost 10 bases, J lost 1 base, and 5 bases stayed unmatched. CDR1 is ENHRY and CDR2 is SYGVKD in the germline V gene. This CDR3 has 13 residues. This chain's CDR3 is CATAGEGTDTQYF. In DNA, the CDR3 is TGTGCCACGGCGGGGGAAGGCACAGATACGCAGTATTTT.

The chain carries TRBV6-4 and TRBJ2-1; no reliable D call. The ends were cut back, 5 bases at V and 2 bases at J, with 16 bases in the middle. Germline assignment: CDR1 MRHNA and CDR2 SNTAGT. This CDR3 contains 16 residues. For the CDR3, the DNA is TGTGCCAGCAGTTACGACCCATTTGGCCCCTACAATGAGCAGTTCTTC. Protein: CASSYDPFGPYNEQFF.

The J gene is TRBJ2-5, the V gene TRBV11-2; either TRBD1 or TRBD2 may supply D (6 bases each). The germline gives CDR1 SGHAT, CDR2 FQNNGV. The CDR3 runs 15 residues. V lost 1 base, J lost 7 bases, and 16 bases lay in between. DNA of the CDR3: TGTGCCAGCAGCTTAGGATGGACAGCGGGTAGGACCCAGTACTTC. Translating it yields CASSLGWTAGRTQYF.

The CDR3 bases are TGTGCCAGCAGCTTAGCCGGGACAGCAATCTATGGCTACACCTTC. It specifies CASSLAGTAIYGYTF. The chain joins TRBV11-2 to TRBJ1-2; 7 nucleotides align to TRBD1. This CDR3 region has 15 residues. The V and J ends lost 1 base and 4 bases, in that order; junction bases with no gene match: 6. The germline V gene encodes CDR1 SGHAT and CDR2 FQNNGV.

The V gene is TRBV27, the J gene TRBJ2-7, with 8 bases aligning to TRBD2. The CDR3 extends over 14 amino acids. J was trimmed by 0 bases and V by 8 bases; bases with no gene match: 6. Germline assignment: CDR1 MNHEY and CDR2 SMNVEV (reference sequence). Written as DNA, the CDR3 is TGTGCCAGCTCCTCGGGGGGGCCCTCCTACGAGCAGTACTTC. Amino acid sequence: CASSSGGPSYEQYF.

CDR3 bases: TGTGCCAGCAGCTTGGTTAGCGGGGGGTACAATGAGCAGTTCTTC. It yields the protein CASSLVSGGYNEQFF. The chain uses TRBV5-5 and TRBJ2-1; 10 nucleotides agree with TRBD2. The V and J ends lost 0 bases and 4 bases, in that order; junction bases with no gene match: 1. There are 15 residues in the CDR3. The germline V gene encodes CDR1 SGHKS and CDR2 YYEKEE (reference sequence).

J is TRBJ2-1 and V is TRBV6-1; 8 bases map to TRBD1. Per germline, CDR1 MNHNS and CDR2 SASEGT. This CDR3 contains 13 residues. The V gene end was trimmed by 2 bases and the J gene end by 10 bases; junction bases not matched to a gene: 4. CDR3 sequence: CASSEQGAGEQFF. The CDR3 DNA reads TGTGCCAGCAGTGAACAGGGGGCAGGGGAGCAGTTCTTC.